The 20 T cell receptor beta chains reported below all come from one sample, sequenced in a study of human T cells and chemical hapten exposure. One entry per CDR3 protein results from TCRdb running MiXCR on the RACE reads. The sample gives roughly 150,000 distinct CDR3 sequences, around a quarter of which show up once; about 2% is in the top ten. Indicated time point: patch test 3, about 24 weeks after DPC sensitization. Indicated treatment: therapeutic diphenylcyclopropenone sensitization with weekly scalp DPC. Here the sequenced sample was whole blood, taken in connection with sensitization to the hapten diphenylcyclopropenone (DPC). These TCRs come from a young woman with alopecia areata. Some clones in this sample may be carry-over from other donors' samples.

This clonotype was observed a handful of times. This chain links TRBV29-1 with TRBJ1-1, with D hard to call. This CDR3 region has 15 residues. Trimming took off 0 bases at V and 1 base at J, with 12 bases between the two ends. Germline values: CDR1 SQVTM, CDR2 ANQGSEA. The CDR3 DNA reads as TGCAGCGTTGAAGATTTGGATATGGGGAACACTGAAGCTTTCTTT. This encodes CSVEDLDMGNTEAFF.

The rearrangement links TRBV7-6 to TRBJ1-5, with no clear D. Germline V gene sequence: CDR1 SGHVS, CDR2 FNYEAQ. The CDR3 totals 11 residues. The V end lost 2 bases, the J end lost 7 bases, and 3 bases lay between the germline ends. The CDR3 spells CASSLHQPQHF. The DNA for the CDR3 is TGTGCCAGCAGCTTACACCAGCCCCAGCATTTT.

This chain joins TRBV5-1 and TRBJ2-5, with TRBD2 matching over 7 bases. Trimming took 2 bases from V and 0 from J; bases not matched to a gene: 7. CDR3 length equals 16 residues. Germline loops: CDR1 SGHRS, CDR2 YFSETQ. The CDR3 DNA sequence: TGCGCCAGCAGCTTTAGTAGCGGGCCGTACCAAGAGACCCAGTACTTC. Translated: CASSFSSGPYQETQYF.

With regard to this clonotype: Compared with germline, one end of the junction differs, possibly owing to a read error. V gene TRBV29-1 combines with J gene TRBJ1-6; 9 nucleotides line up with TRBD1. Looked up from germline, CDR1 is SQVTM and CDR2 is ANQGSEA. There are 14 residues in the CDR3. The CDR3 nucleotides are TGCAGCGTCAAGGACAGGGGAGGGGATTCACTCCTCCACTTT. Its translation is CSVKDRGGDSLLHF.

This clonotype has just a few counts. The chain combines TRBV29-1 with TRBJ2-4, with D possibly being TRBD2 (5 bases). CDR1 is SQVTM, CDR2 ANQGSEA, per germline. The CDR3 is made up of 13 amino acids. The germline V and J ends were trimmed by 6 bases and 0 bases, with 9 bases remaining between them. Here the CDR3 reads CSVGGLAKNIQYF. As DNA, the CDR3 is TGCAGCGTAGGCGGGCTAGCCAAAAACATTCAGTACTTC.

The V gene is TRBV5-5, the J gene TRBJ2-1; TRBD2 is a possible D gene (6 bases). The germline V gene encodes CDR1 SGHKS and CDR2 YYEKEE (reference sequence). The CDR3 is 15 residues long. The germline V and J ends were trimmed by 1 base and 0 bases, with 8 bases remaining between them. The CDR3 is CASSLRDSSYNEQFF. The CDR3, as DNA: TGTGCCAGCAGCTTGCGGGACTCCTCCTACAATGAGCAGTTCTTC.

V gene TRBV2 combines with J gene TRBJ2-4; 7 bases line up with TRBD1. V dropped 5 bases and J dropped 3; count of bases not matched to a gene: 7. This CDR3 has 15 residues. Germline loops: CDR1 SNHLY, CDR2 FYNNEI. The CDR3 region is CASSLETGVKNIQYF. In DNA, the CDR3 is TGTGCCAGCAGTTTGGAAACAGGGGTCAAAAACATTCAGTACTTC.

The chain is built from TRBV4-3 and TRBJ2-7; no reliable D call. Per the germline V gene, CDR1 is LGHNA and CDR2 is YSLEER. V lost 0 bases and J lost 5, with 23 bases in between. CDR3 length: 18 amino acids. The CDR3 bases are TGCGCCAGCAGCCAAGATCTGACCGGAGAACACTCCTGGCACGAGCAGTACTTC. Amino acid sequence: CASSQDLTGEHSWHEQYF.

This clonotype was seen a few times. The chain is built from TRBV7-9 and TRBJ2-1, with TRBD2 identical over 10 bases. CDR3 length equals 16 residues. Germline V CDR1 and CDR2: SEHNR, FQNEAQ (reference sequence). The J segment lost 7 bases and the V segment lost 3 bases, leaving 9 bases of the junction unmatched. CDR3 loop: CASSLAGVLAGNEQFF. CDR3 sequence (DNA): TGTGCCAGCAGCTTGGCCGGGGTACTAGCGGGAAATGAGCAGTTCTTC.

The chain recombines TRBV13 with TRBJ1-4, with D possibly matching TRBD1 (6 bases). Germline CDR1 and CDR2: PRHDT and FYEKMQ (reference sequence). Trimming took 5 bases from V and 7 from J, leaving 14 bases between them. The length of the CDR3 is 14 residues. CDR3 protein: CASSVQGTGEKLFF. The DNA of the CDR3 is TGTGCCAGCAGCGTACAGGGTACGGGTGAAAAACTGTTTTTT.

This clonotype was seen only a few times. V is TRBV7-8 and J is TRBJ1-2; 8 bases map to TRBD1. This CDR3 region has 16 residues. The trim removed 5 bases at V and 7 bases at J, leaving 15 bases unmatched. CDR1 SGHVS and CDR2 FQNEAQ come from the germline V gene. CDR3 loop: CASSIVPGGSERGYTF. The CDR3 nucleotides read TGTGCCAGCAGCATTGTACCAGGGGGCTCGGAACGTGGCTACACCTTC.

The chain has TRBV10-3 and TRBJ2-2, with TRBD2 matching over 7 bases. The CDR3 contains 15 residues. The ends lost 3 bases at V and 0 bases at J; junction bases unmatched: 1. CDR1 is ENHRY and CDR2 is SYGVKD in the germline V gene. The CDR3 DNA follows: TGTGCCATCAGTGATACTAGCGCGAACACCGGGGAGCTGTTTTTT. Residues: CAISDTSANTGELFF.

The chain links TRBV5-1 to TRBJ1-4, with 7 bases matching TRBD1. CDR1 and CDR2 from the germline V gene are SGHRS and YFSETQ. CDR3 length: 15 residues. With 4 bases clipped from V and 8 bases from J, the junction kept 11 bases outside the gene matches. CDR3 nucleotide sequence: TGCGCCAGCAGCCCTACAGGGGTAGTTGGGGAAAAACTGTTTTTT. It yields the protein CASSPTGVVGEKLFF.

The V gene is TRBV18, the J gene TRBJ2-5, with a possible D match to TRBD2 (5 bases). The last part of the DNA fits TRBJ2-7 better; the J call may be wrong. The CDR3 runs to 12 residues. Germline V gene sequence: CDR1 KGHSH, CDR2 LQKENI. CDR3 coding DNA: TGTGCCAGCTCACCTACTAGGGCCGAGCAGTACTTC. Protein product: CASSPTRAEQYF.

J is TRBJ1-4 and V is TRBV6-5; TRBD1 might be the D (5 bases). The CDR3 is made up of 16 amino acids. Germline CDR1 and CDR2: MNHEY and SVGAGI. Trimming removed 2 bases at V and 7 bases at J, with 17 bases between. In DNA, the CDR3 is TGTGCCAGCAGTTACAGCGCTGGGGGTACGGGTGAAAAACTGTTTTTT. Encoded protein: CASSYSAGGTGEKLFF.

The rearrangement links TRBV27 to TRBJ2-1, with 7 bases that match TRBD2. In germline, CDR1 is MNHEY, CDR2 SMNVEV (reference sequence). The CDR3 sequence is 13 residues long. After removal of 5 bases from V and 9 bases from J, the junction contained 7 bases not matched to a gene. The chain's CDR3 is CASSGLGPGEQFF. The CDR3 nucleotides read TGTGCCAGCAGTGGACTAGGCCCCGGTGAGCAGTTCTTC.

This sequence joins TRBV18 and TRBJ2-5; TRBD2 matches 7 bases. Per the germline V gene, CDR1 is KGHSH and CDR2 is LQKENI. This CDR3 has 16 amino acids. V lost 6 bases, J lost 2 bases, and 12 bases stayed unmatched. Here the CDR3 reads CASSAPGLNRQETQYF. Written as DNA, the CDR3 is TGTGCCAGCTCGGCTCCGGGACTAAATAGACAAGAGACCCAGTACTTC.

This clonotype occurred a few times. The rearrangement uses TRBV19 and TRBJ2-3; D perhaps matches TRBD2 (6 bases). The CDR3 has 14 residues. From germline, CDR1 is LNHDA and CDR2 SQIVND (reference sequence). The V and J ends lost 7 bases and 5 bases respectively, with 16 bases between them. The CDR3 sequence is CASKSASDVDTQYF. The CDR3 region has the DNA TGTGCCAGTAAATCGGCTAGCGATGTAGATACGCAGTATTTT.

V is TRBV7-2 and J is TRBJ2-7; 7 bases line up with TRBD2. This CDR3 region has 15 residues. Germline lookup yields CDR1 SGHTA and CDR2 FQGNSA. V gave up 4 bases and J gave up 2 bases; unmatched junction bases: 8. This CDR3 is CASSSLGAGAYEQYF. The DNA of the CDR3 is TGTGCCAGCAGCTCACTGGGTGCGGGGGCCTACGAGCAGTACTTC.

The J gene is TRBJ1-4, the V gene TRBV20-1; 9 bases fit TRBD1. This CDR3 comprises 13 residues. Losses at the gene ends were 5 bases for V and 5 bases for J; bases not matched to a gene: 3. The V gene's germline CDR1 is DFQATT and CDR2 SNEGSKA (reference sequence). The CDR3 DNA follows: TGCAGTGCTCGGACAGGGGTAAATGAAAAACTGTTTTTT. Protein product: CSARTGVNEKLFF.